Listed here are 22 T cell receptor beta chains from one sample, sequenced in a study of blood T cell repertoires in COVID-19. Measured with immunoSEQ multiplex PCR; TCRdb has only the in-frame clones, and not every one. The sample lists 150,000 to 200,000 clones, around 80% seen once, with 6% to 8.5% in the top ten. The sequenced sample consisted of peripheral blood. These receptors all stem from a man aged 55-75 years with acute or convalescent COVID-19.

The chain links TRBV6-6 to TRBJ1-5; 8 bases are shared with TRBD1. This CDR3 comprises 15 residues. Germline loops: CDR1 MNHNY, CDR2 SVGAGI (reference sequence). The J segment lost 4 bases and the V segment lost 6 bases, leaving 8 bases of the junction unmatched. DNA of the CDR3: TGTGCCAGCAGCTCCGGACAGGGTGGAAATCAGCCCCAGCATTTT. It yields the protein CASSSGQGGNQPQHF.

The count of this clone is one. This chain links TRBV9 with TRBJ2-5, with a possible D match to TRBD1 (6 bases). Germline V lookup: CDR1 SGDLS, CDR2 YYNGEE. V dropped 2 bases and J dropped 5 bases, with 13 bases sitting between them. The CDR3 runs 14 residues. CDR3: CASSVSGVRETQYF. In DNA form, the CDR3 reads TGTGCCAGCAGCGTCTCAGGGGTTAGGGAGACCCAGTACTTC.

The chain joins TRBV9 to TRBJ2-1; 13 bases map to TRBD2. Germline V lookup: CDR1 SGDLS, CDR2 YYNGEE. The CDR3 consists of 17 residues. The J segment lost 3 bases and the V segment lost 3 bases, leaving 6 bases of the junction unmatched. The CDR3 region is CASSGGTSGTFYNEQFF. In DNA form, the CDR3 reads TGTGCCAGCAGCGGGGGGACTAGCGGGACCTTCTACAATGAGCAGTTCTTC.

V gene TRBV5-1 combines with J gene TRBJ2-3; D possibly corresponds to TRBD1 (6 bases). Germline CDR1 and CDR2: SGHRS and YFSETQ. CDR3 length equals 12 residues. Trimming took 5 bases from V and 6 from J, leaving 10 bases between them. CDR3 coding DNA: TGCGCCAGCAGTCAGGGGCAGGATACGCAGTATTTT. Its translation is CASSQGQDTQYF.

A few counts support this clone. The chain employs TRBV7-2 and TRBJ1-3; D is unclear. V was shortened by 1 base and J by 4 bases, with 8 bases between the two germline ends. The germline gives CDR1 SGHTA, CDR2 FQGNSA. The CDR3 is 14 residues long. This CDR3 is CASSLEYSGNTIYF. The DNA of the CDR3 is TGTGCCAGCAGCTTAGAGTACAGCGGAAACACCATATATTTT.

This clone was picked up a small number of times. The chain has TRBV9 and TRBJ1-1; TRBD1 is a possible D gene (5 bases). Germline V lookup: CDR1 SGDLS, CDR2 YYNGEE. Trimming took 0 bases from V and 5 from J, leaving 11 bases between them. The CDR3 sequence is 14 residues long. CDR3 residues: CASSVGAGATEAFF. The DNA for the CDR3 is TGTGCCAGCAGCGTAGGTGCTGGGGCAACTGAAGCTTTCTTT.

The chain combines TRBV9 with TRBJ2-6; possibly TRBD1 for D (5 bases). The CDR3 loop spans 15 amino acids. Trimming stripped 4 bases from V and 1 base from J, with 9 bases between. The germline V gene encodes CDR1 SGDLS and CDR2 YYNGEE. The CDR3 DNA sequence: TGTGCCAGCAGCAAACCAGGGTCTGGGGCCAACGTCCTGACTTTC. Protein sequence: CASSKPGSGANVLTF.

The table lists this clone with a few counts. The J gene is TRBJ1-2, the V gene TRBV4-2, with D possibly TRBD1 on 5 matching bases. The CDR3 length is 17 residues. Germline lookup yields CDR1 LGHNA and CDR2 YNFKEQ. V lost 1 base, J lost 8 bases, and 23 bases lay in between. The CDR3, as DNA: TGTGCCAGCAGCCAAGGTGGGACTGACGGGACGCCGGGGGGCTACACCTTC. It yields the protein CASSQGGTDGTPGGYTF.

The chain is built from TRBV6-5 and TRBJ1-2; D unclear. The CDR3 contains 14 residues. Trimming took 0 bases from V and 6 from J, leaving 11 bases between them. Germline V gene data show CDR1 as MNHEY and CDR2 as SVGAGI. CDR3 in DNA: TGTGCCAGCAGTTACTCTGGCGGGTCGGATGGCTACACCTTC. Its protein is CASSYSGGSDGYTF.

The CDR3 sequence is CASSIIPRDTRNQPQHF. The CDR3 DNA follows: TGTGCCAGTAGTATAATTCCCCGGGACACGAGAAATCAGCCCCAGCATTTT. This sequence joins TRBV19 and TRBJ1-5, with D tentatively TRBD1 (6 bases). Between the trimmed V and J ends, which lost 2 bases and 4 bases, there was a span of 18 bases. Per the germline V gene, CDR1 is LNHDA and CDR2 is SQIVND (reference sequence). The CDR3 totals 17 residues.

V usage is TRBV4-3 and J usage is TRBJ1-1; tentative D call: TRBD1 (5 bases). Per the germline V gene, CDR1 is LGHNA and CDR2 is YSLEER. The CDR3 contains 15 residues. Trimming took off 1 base at V and 3 bases at J, with 12 bases between the two ends. CDR3 in DNA: TGCGCCAGCAGCCAAGTGTGGTCGGGGGACACTGAAGCTTTCTTT. Residues: CASSQVWSGDTEAFF.

CDR3 nucleotides: TGTGCCAGCAGCCAAGATCCTCCGGGGGGAGGAGATGAGCAGTTCTTC. Translated, it gives CASSQDPPGGGDEQFF. This chain joins TRBV4-2 and TRBJ2-1; 7 nucleotides align to TRBD2. The junction had 10 bases not matched to a gene; V was cut back by 0 bases and J by 8 bases. The CDR3 spans 16 residues. Per the germline V gene, CDR1 is LGHNA and CDR2 is YNFKEQ.

The V gene is TRBV5-1, the J gene TRBJ2-5, with 15 bases that match TRBD2. The germline V gene encodes CDR1 SGHRS and CDR2 YFSETQ. This CDR3 comprises 17 residues. J was trimmed by 4 bases and V by 4 bases; bases with no gene match: 8. The CDR3 coding sequence is TGCGCCAGCAGCGACCAAATGGGACTAGCGGGGGGAGAGACCCAGTACTTC. Amino acids: CASSDQMGLAGGETQYF.

CDR3 region: CASSLGKGFGYTF. CDR3 bases: TGTGCCAGCAGCTTAGGAAAGGGGTTTGGCTACACCTTC. The rearrangement joins TRBV7-2 to TRBJ1-2, with a weak D call TRBD1 (5 bases). Germline CDR1 is SGHTA and CDR2 is FQGNSA. The CDR3 has 13 residues. V lost 1 base and J lost 7, with 10 bases in between.

This clone was counted between two and nine times. V usage is TRBV10-3 and J usage is TRBJ1-2, with 8 bases matching TRBD1. V lost 7 bases to trimming and J lost 8 bases; unmatched junction nucleotides: 12. The CDR3 sequence is 14 residues long. CDR1 is ENHRY and CDR2 is SYGVKD in the germline V gene. In nucleotides, the CDR3 is TGTGCCATCAAATCCGGGACAGGCCGGGAAGGCTACACCTTC. Translation: CAIKSGTGREGYTF.

The chain carries TRBV29-1 and TRBJ2-1, with TRBD1 matching over 8 bases. Germline assignment: CDR1 SQVTM and CDR2 ANQGSEA. The CDR3 totals 15 residues. V was pared by 4 bases and J by 4 bases, with 9 bases of the junction left unmatched. CDR3 nucleotide sequence: TGCAGCGTTGCGGACAGGGTCTGGGGTTACAATGAGCAGTTCTTC. It yields the protein CSVADRVWGYNEQFF.

The V gene is TRBV4-2, the J gene TRBJ1-1; D remains ambiguous. The CDR3 has 15 residues. Germline V gene data show CDR1 as LGHNA and CDR2 as YNFKEQ. The V gene lost 0 bases and the J gene lost 3 bases, with 11 bases spanning the gap. The CDR3 loop is CASSQDLAGYTEAFF. In DNA form, the CDR3 reads TGTGCCAGCAGCCAAGATCTGGCGGGATACACTGAAGCTTTCTTT.

V and J are TRBV5-1 and TRBJ1-4; the match to TRBD1 covers 7 bases. The germline V gene encodes CDR1 SGHRS and CDR2 YFSETQ. The CDR3 contains 14 residues. The ends lost 2 bases at V and 5 bases at J; junction bases unmatched: 3. The DNA of the CDR3 is TGCGCCAGCAGCTTTACAGGGGCCAATGAAAAACTGTTTTTT. Residues: CASSFTGANEKLFF.

The chain carries TRBV4-1 and TRBJ2-1; 7 nucleotides match TRBD2. The CDR3 contains 16 residues. Germline CDR1 is MGHRA and CDR2 is YSYEKL. J gave up 3 bases and V 0 bases, and 5 bases lay outside the gene matches. The CDR3, as DNA: TGCGCCAGCAGCCAAGATTTGAGGGAGGGCTACAATGAGCAGTTCTTC. Protein product: CASSQDLREGYNEQFF.

The chain joins TRBV7-9 to TRBJ2-7; no definite D call. The CDR3 has 13 residues. Germline CDR1 SEHNR, CDR2 FQNEAQ (reference sequence). Trimming removed 4 bases at V and 3 bases at J, with 10 bases between. CDR3 sequence (DNA): TGTGCCAGCAGCTCTACTTATAACTACGAGCAGTACTTC. Amino acid sequence: CASSSTYNYEQYF.

The rearrangement uses TRBV10-3 and TRBJ2-1, with D possibly matching TRBD2 (6 bases). The CDR3 sequence is 17 residues long. With 0 bases removed from V and 7 bases from J, the gap between germline ends came to 19 bases. From germline, CDR1 is ENHRY and CDR2 SYGVKD. In nucleotides, the CDR3 is TGTGCCATCAGTGAGTCGGGGTCAATGCGGGGATGGAATGAGCAGTTCTTC. It codes for CAISESGSMRGWNEQFF.

The V gene is TRBV6-5, the J gene TRBJ1-1; D perhaps matches TRBD1 (6 bases). This CDR3 has 13 residues. CDR1 is MNHEY, CDR2 SVGAGI, per germline. V gave up 11 bases and J gave up 1 base, with 14 bases separating them. This chain's CDR3 is CASAPTGNTEAFF. The CDR3 bases are TGTGCCTCCGCCCCGACAGGGAACACTGAAGCTTTCTTT.